This TCR beta chain was obtained from a study of blood T cell repertoires in COVID-19. The CDR3 contains 12 residues. CDR1 is SGHTA, CDR2 FQGTGA, per germline. V was shortened by 3 bases and J by 9 bases, with 9 bases between the two germline ends. Some clones are missing from TCRdb's copy, which holds only in-frame ones; the method was immunoSEQ multiplex PCR. The table lists roughly 300,000 clones, 81% of them singletons. The sample taken for sequencing was peripheral blood. The TCR was taken from a woman between 55 and 75 years old with active or convalescent COVID-19. The chain combines TRBV7-3 with TRBJ2-1; D possibly corresponds to TRBD1 (5 bases). The CDR3 is CASSLRQGEQFF. In DNA, the CDR3 is TGTGCCAGCAGCTTGCGGCAGGGTGAGCAGTTCTTC. Using reference TRBV7-3 and TRBJ2-1 for the parts outside the CDR3, the full variable domain is GAGVSQTPSNKVTEKGKYVELRCDPISGHTALYWYRQSLGQGPEFLIYFQGTGAADDSGLPNDRFFAVRPEGSVSTLKIQRTERGDSAVYLCASSLRQGEQFFGPGTRLTVL.